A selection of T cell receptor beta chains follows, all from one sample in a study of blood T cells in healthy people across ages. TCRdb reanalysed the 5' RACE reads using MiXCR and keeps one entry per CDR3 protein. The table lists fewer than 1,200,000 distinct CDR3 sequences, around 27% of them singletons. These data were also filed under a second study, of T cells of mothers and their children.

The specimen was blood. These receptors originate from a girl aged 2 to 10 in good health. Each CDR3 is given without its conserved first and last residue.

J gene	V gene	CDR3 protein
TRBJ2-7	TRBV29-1	SVRQGPSYEQY
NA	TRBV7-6	ASSSGPQGMNEQY
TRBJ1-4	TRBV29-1	SALGVSRLF
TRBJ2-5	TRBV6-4	ASSDSGETQY
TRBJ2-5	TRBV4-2	ASSQEGGGLQETQY
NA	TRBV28	ASSSSHDRGYEQY
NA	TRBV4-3	ASSQEHGGAYEQY
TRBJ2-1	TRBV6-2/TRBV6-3	ASSPRSRLTSGGHEQF
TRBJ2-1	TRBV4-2	ASSQDRDFSYNEQF
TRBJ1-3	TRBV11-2	ASSFRPGSGNTIY
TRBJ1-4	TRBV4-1	ASSLDRIATNEKLF
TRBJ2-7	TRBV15	ATSRSLAHEQY
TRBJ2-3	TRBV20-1	SARAGAAY
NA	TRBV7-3	ASSLGTGHYNEQF
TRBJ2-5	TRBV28	ASTWDRGAWGTQY
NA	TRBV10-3	AISDIPTEQF
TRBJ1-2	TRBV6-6	ASSLTRIGESYGYT
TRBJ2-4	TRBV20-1	SVGDVAKNIQY
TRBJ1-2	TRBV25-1	ASSDAFLLAYT
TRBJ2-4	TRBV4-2	ASSAEVTIAKNIQY
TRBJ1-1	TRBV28	ASSLLGDRMNTEAF
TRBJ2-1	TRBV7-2	ASSYPAGGRNEQF
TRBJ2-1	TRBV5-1	ASSLEASGNHGEQF
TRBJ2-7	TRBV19	ASSIVKLAGDSYEQY
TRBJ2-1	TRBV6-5	ASSETGTPRQF
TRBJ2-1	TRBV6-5	ASRTGTGYNEQF
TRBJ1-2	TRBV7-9	ASSSPDRDFYGYT
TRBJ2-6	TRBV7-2	ASSLFSTGANVLT
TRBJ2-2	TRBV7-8	ASSIRADYTGELF
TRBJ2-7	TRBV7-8	ASSQTGGIPYEQY
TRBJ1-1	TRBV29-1	SVGQQLNTEAF
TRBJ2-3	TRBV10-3	AIGPGAADTQY
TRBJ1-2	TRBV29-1	SVGDGDYGYT
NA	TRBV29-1	SVDYVGTDTYEQY
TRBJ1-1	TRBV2	ADRNMNTEAF
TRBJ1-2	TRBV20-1	SARQGTGYT
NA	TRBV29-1	SVDRVDYNEQF
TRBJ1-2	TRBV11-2	ASSLGYQGLGYGYT
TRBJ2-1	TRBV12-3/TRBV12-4	ASSFPQSEQF
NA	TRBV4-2	ASSQYGTRAYEQY
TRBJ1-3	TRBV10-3	AMTSTGGLNTIY
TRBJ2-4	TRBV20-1	SARDLVNGGNIQY
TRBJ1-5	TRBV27	ASLEGTINQPQH
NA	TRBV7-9	ASSAGETYEQY
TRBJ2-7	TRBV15	ATSRPGTGDYEQY
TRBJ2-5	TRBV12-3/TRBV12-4	ASSARGPETQY
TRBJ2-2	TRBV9	ASSVGDRGTGELF
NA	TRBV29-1	SVEGDNYEQY
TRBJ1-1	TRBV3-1	ASSRKDSNTEAF
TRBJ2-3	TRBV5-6	ASRYSSIFRDTQY